This is a list of T cell receptor beta chains from one sample in a study of control samples from healthy donors and cancer patients. TCRdb keeps only in-frame clones here, not all; method: immunoSEQ multiplex PCR. This sample carries about 120,000 clones, over 75% of them seen once, and the ten largest clones take 1.1%. Specimen: PBMCs. These receptor sequences come from a woman aged 45-59 years with colorectal cancer. CDR3s include the opening cysteine and the closing phenylalanine or tryptophan. The D gene is left open where the match is weak. The size field is filled for only some rows; it gives once, few, many or a size class.

len: 13; j_gene: TRBJ2-2; abundance: NA; d_gene: NA; v_gene: TRBV10-1; CDR3nt: TGCGCCAGCAGTACAGGGATGGCCGGGGAGCTGTTTTTT; CDR3aa: CASSTGMAGELFF
len: 16; j_gene: TRBJ1-1; abundance: NA; d_gene: TRBD1; v_gene: TRBV28; CDR3nt: TGTGCCAGCAGTTCAGGGGGCGCGGGTGGGAACACTGAAGCTTTCTTT; CDR3aa: CASSSGGAGGNTEAFF
len: 18; j_gene: TRBJ1-5; abundance: NA; d_gene: TRBD1; v_gene: TRBV15; CDR3nt: TGTGCCACCAGCAAGGACAGGGGTCTCTCTGCCCCTAATCAGCCCCAGCATTTT; CDR3aa: CATSKDRGLSAPNQPQHF
len: 15; j_gene: TRBJ1-1; abundance: NA; d_gene: NA; v_gene: TRBV5-1; CDR3nt: TGCGCCAGCAGCTTGAACACGGTTCGGAACACTGAAGCTTTCTTT; CDR3aa: CASSLNTVRNTEAFF
len: 15; j_gene: TRBJ2-7; abundance: NA; d_gene: TRBD1; v_gene: TRBV5-1; CDR3nt: TGCGCCAGCAGCCCGGGTCCCGGGACAGTTTACGAGCAGTACTTC; CDR3aa: CASSPGPGTVYEQYF
len: 17; j_gene: TRBJ2-1; abundance: NA; d_gene: TRBD2; v_gene: TRBV19; CDR3nt: TGTGCCAGTAGTATATATCCCGGGACTAGTTTCCGCAATGAGCAGTTCTTC; CDR3aa: CASSIYPGTSFRNEQFF
len: 14; j_gene: TRBJ1-1; abundance: NA; d_gene: TRBD1; v_gene: TRBV2; CDR3nt: TGTGCCAGCAGAGACAGGGGGTCAGGGACTGAAGCTTTCTTT; CDR3aa: CASRDRGSGTEAFF
len: 14; j_gene: TRBJ2-3; abundance: NA; d_gene: TRBD1; v_gene: TRBV7-9; CDR3nt: TGTGCCAGCAGCTTAGTATTCAGGGGGAATACGCAGTATTTT; CDR3aa: CASSLVFRGNTQYF
len: 14; j_gene: TRBJ2-5; abundance: once; d_gene: NA; v_gene: TRBV15; CDR3nt: TGTGCCACCAGCAGAGTTACAGGGACAGAGACCCAGTACTTC; CDR3aa: CATSRVTGTETQYF
len: 13; j_gene: TRBJ1-1; abundance: NA; d_gene: NA; v_gene: TRBV30; CDR3nt: TGTGCCTGGAGTTGGGGGCGAAACACTGAAGCTTTCTTT; CDR3aa: CAWSWGRNTEAFF
len: 16; j_gene: TRBJ1-4; abundance: NA; d_gene: NA; v_gene: TRBV6-1; CDR3nt: TGTGCCAGCAGTGAATGGTCAGGGCCAACTAATGAAAAACTGTTTTTT; CDR3aa: CASSEWSGPTNEKLFF
len: 14; j_gene: TRBJ1-1; abundance: NA; d_gene: NA; v_gene: TRBV27; CDR3nt: TGTGCCAGCACCTCCAAATTGAGGAACACTGAAGCTTTCTTT; CDR3aa: CASTSKLRNTEAFF
len: 16; j_gene: TRBJ2-3; abundance: NA; d_gene: TRBD2; v_gene: TRBV9; CDR3nt: TGTGCCAGCAGCCTTGGACTAGCGGGGGGTCTCGGTACGCAGTATTTT; CDR3aa: CASSLGLAGGLGTQYF
len: 17; j_gene: TRBJ2-1; abundance: NA; d_gene: TRBD2; v_gene: TRBV11-3; CDR3nt: TGTGCCAGCAGCCCACGCGGTAGCGGGGGGTTATACAATGAGCAGTTCTTC; CDR3aa: CASSPRGSGGLYNEQFF
len: 10; j_gene: TRBJ1-6; abundance: NA; d_gene: NA; v_gene: TRBV30; CDR3nt: TGTGCCTGGAGTTATCCACCCCTCCACTTT; CDR3aa: CAWSYPPLHF
len: 19; j_gene: TRBJ1-3; abundance: NA; d_gene: NA; v_gene: TRBV7-2; CDR3nt: TGTGCCAGCAGCTTAATAAGGTGGGCACAGGACCTCTCTGGAAACACCATATATTTT; CDR3aa: CASSLIRWAQDLSGNTIYF
len: 13; j_gene: TRBJ1-1; abundance: NA; d_gene: TRBD1; v_gene: TRBV5-1; CDR3nt: TGCGCCAGCAGCTTGGAACAGGGGACTGAAGCTTTCTTT; CDR3aa: CASSLEQGTEAFF
len: 13; j_gene: TRBJ2-6; abundance: NA; d_gene: NA; v_gene: TRBV15; CDR3nt: TGTGCCACAGGACCCTCCGGGGCCAACGTCCTGACTTTC; CDR3aa: CATGPSGANVLTF
len: 14; j_gene: TRBJ1-4; abundance: once; d_gene: TRBD1; v_gene: TRBV19; CDR3nt: TGTGCCAGTAGCCAGGACAGGGATAATGAAAAACTGTTTTTT; CDR3aa: CASSQDRDNEKLFF
len: 15; j_gene: TRBJ1-1; abundance: NA; d_gene: NA; v_gene: TRBV2; CDR3nt: TGTGCCAGCACGGCGGCCCGGGGGGGATTTACTGAAGCTTTCTTT; CDR3aa: CASTAARGGFTEAFF
len: 12; j_gene: TRBJ2-1; abundance: once; d_gene: NA; v_gene: TRBV6-6; CDR3nt: TGTGCCAGCGGAAATGAGGTTAATGAGCAGTTCTTC; CDR3aa: CASGNEVNEQFF
len: 12; j_gene: TRBJ2-5; abundance: NA; d_gene: NA; v_gene: TRBV29-1; CDR3nt: TGCAGCGCAGGACAAGAACTAGAGACCCAGTACTTC; CDR3aa: CSAGQELETQYF
len: 13; j_gene: TRBJ1-2; abundance: NA; d_gene: TRBD1; v_gene: TRBV5-1; CDR3nt: TGCGCCAGCAGCTTGGACAGGGGTGGGGGCTACACCTTC; CDR3aa: CASSLDRGGGYTF
len: 15; j_gene: TRBJ2-3; abundance: NA; d_gene: TRBD1; v_gene: TRBV5-1; CDR3nt: TGCGCCAGCAGCTTGGAGGGACAGTACACAGATACGCAGTATTTT; CDR3aa: CASSLEGQYTDTQYF
len: 15; j_gene: TRBJ1-1; abundance: NA; d_gene: NA; v_gene: TRBV30; CDR3nt: TGTGCCTGGAGTGTGTCAGGCAGCTTGTACACTGAAGCTTTCTTT; CDR3aa: CAWSVSGSLYTEAFF
len: 14; j_gene: TRBJ1-1; abundance: NA; d_gene: NA; v_gene: TRBV19; CDR3nt: TGTGCCAGTAGTACCACAGGGCGGAACACTGAAGCTTTCTTT; CDR3aa: CASSTTGRNTEAFF
len: 12; j_gene: TRBJ1-1; abundance: NA; d_gene: TRBD1; v_gene: TRBV28; CDR3nt: TGTGCCGGGACAGGGCTGGGGGACGAAGCTTTCTTT; CDR3aa: CAGTGLGDEAFF
len: 11; j_gene: TRBJ1-1; abundance: NA; d_gene: NA; v_gene: TRBV14; CDR3nt: TGTGCCAGCAGGGGCGCCACTGAAGCTTTCTTT; CDR3aa: CASRGATEAFF
len: 15; j_gene: TRBJ2-3; abundance: NA; d_gene: TRBD2; v_gene: TRBV6-5; CDR3nt: TGTGCCAGCAGCCTTCTAGCGGGAGGTACAGATACGCAGTATTTT; CDR3aa: CASSLLAGGTDTQYF
len: 15; j_gene: TRBJ2-3; abundance: NA; d_gene: TRBD2; v_gene: TRBV7-9; CDR3nt: TGTGCCAGCAGCCTCCTAGCGGGAGGCGCAGATACGCAGTATTTT; CDR3aa: CASSLLAGGADTQYF
len: 15; j_gene: TRBJ2-5; abundance: NA; d_gene: TRBD1; v_gene: TRBV4-2; CDR3nt: TGTGCCAGCAGCCAACCGACAGGGGTCGAAGAGACCCAGTACTTC; CDR3aa: CASSQPTGVEETQYF
len: 15; j_gene: TRBJ2-1; abundance: once; d_gene: TRBD2; v_gene: TRBV13; CDR3nt: TGTGCCAGCAGCTTCCGGACTAGTGGTTACAATGAGCAGTTCTTC; CDR3aa: CASSFRTSGYNEQFF
len: 14; j_gene: TRBJ2-7; abundance: NA; d_gene: NA; v_gene: TRBV5-1; CDR3nt: TGCGCCAGCAGCTTGGACAGCAAATCCTACGAGCAGTACTTC; CDR3aa: CASSLDSKSYEQYF
len: 15; j_gene: TRBJ2-3; abundance: few; d_gene: NA; v_gene: TRBV24-1; CDR3nt: TGTGCCACCAGTGACTCACGGAACCCCTGGGATACGCAGTATTTT; CDR3aa: CATSDSRNPWDTQYF
len: 11; j_gene: TRBJ2-5; abundance: NA; d_gene: NA; v_gene: TRBV15; CDR3nt: TGTGCCACCAGCATAAAGGAGACCCAGTACTTC; CDR3aa: CATSIKETQYF
len: 14; j_gene: TRBJ2-2; abundance: NA; d_gene: NA; v_gene: TRBV2; CDR3nt: TGTGCCAGCAGTAAGGCTAAGAACACCGGGGAGCTGTTTTTT; CDR3aa: CASSKAKNTGELFF
len: 13; j_gene: TRBJ2-3; abundance: NA; d_gene: TRBD2; v_gene: TRBV3-1/TRBV3-2; CDR3nt: TGTGCCAGCAGCCAAGAGGCTAGCGGGGGGTGGTATTTT; CDR3aa: CASSQEASGGWYF
len: 15; j_gene: TRBJ2-3; abundance: NA; d_gene: NA; v_gene: TRBV5-6; CDR3nt: TGTGCCAGCAGTTCAGTCCCGACATCCACAGATACGCAGTATTTT; CDR3aa: CASSSVPTSTDTQYF
len: 13; j_gene: TRBJ1-5; abundance: NA; d_gene: NA; v_gene: TRBV19; CDR3nt: TGTGCCAGTTCGTCGGGACGCGATCAGCCCCAGCATTTT; CDR3aa: CASSSGRDQPQHF